These 7 T cell receptor beta chains were sequenced from one sample in a study of T-cell reconstitution after alpha-beta-depleted transplantation in children. Researchers prepared the TCRbeta library using unique molecular identifiers, the study reports. TCRdb fed the PCR reads into MiXCR, producing one record per CDR3 protein. The sample has approximately 300,000 distinct CDR3 sequences, 10% seen once. The source material was PBMCs, sampled before TCRalphabeta/CD19-depleted stem cell transplant. The source of these receptors is a boy in the first two years of life with acute myeloid leukemia, due to receive a stem cell transplant.

This clonotype was detected many times. The rearrangement links TRBV20-1 to TRBJ2-7, with D unresolved. Germline loops: CDR1 DFQATT, CDR2 SNEGSKA (reference sequence). Trimming removed 0 bases at V and 0 bases at J, with 9 bases between. The CDR3 consists of 14 residues. The CDR3 coding sequence is TGCAGTGCTAGAGATCTGGACGGCTCCTACGAGCAGTACTTC. This sequence encodes CSARDLDGSYEQYF.

Here the CDR3 DNA reads TGTGCCAGCAGCAGGAGTAAGAATCAGCCCCAGCATTTT. Its protein is CASSRSKNQPQHF. The rearrangement uses TRBV5-6 and TRBJ1-5; D remains unclear. Germline lookup yields CDR1 SGHDT and CDR2 YYEEEE. V was cut by 4 bases and J by 4 bases, with 9 bases left in between. This CDR3 is 13 amino acids long.

Written as DNA, the CDR3 is TGTGCCAGCAGCTCCCGAAACAGGGGGGGCACTGAAGCTTTCTTT. It yields the protein CASSSRNRGGTEAFF. This rearrangement joins TRBV7-9 to TRBJ1-1; 8 positions agree with TRBD1. The CDR3 has 15 residues. V dropped 4 bases and J dropped 4; count of bases not matched to a gene: 8. Germline loops: CDR1 SEHNR, CDR2 FQNEAQ (reference sequence).

This clonotype was detected ten times or more. The junction departs from germline at one end; a sequencing error may be responsible. The rearrangement uses TRBV12-3 or TRBV12-4 and TRBJ2-7; D is unclear. CDR3 length: 12 amino acids. Here the CDR3 reads CASTNDLKEQYF. The CDR3 DNA is TGCGCCAGCACCAACGACCTCAAAGAGCAGTACTTC.

This chain joins TRBV24-1 and TRBJ2-6; tentative D call: TRBD1 (6 bases). The CDR3 runs to 16 residues. Germline lookup yields CDR1 KGHDR and CDR2 SFDVKD. Between the trimmed V and J ends, which lost 2 bases and 2 bases, there was a span of 9 bases. The CDR3 sequence: CATSDSGHPGANVLTF. The CDR3 bases are TGTGCCACCAGTGATTCGGGACATCCTGGGGCCAACGTCCTGACTTTC.

This clonotype was seen many times. The CDR3 sequence: CASSFKNRYTDTQYF. The CDR3 region has the DNA TGTGCCAGCAGTTTTAAGAACAGATACACAGATACGCAGTATTTT. V and J are TRBV28 and TRBJ2-3, with D unclear. This CDR3 has 15 amino acids. Germline CDR1 reads MDHEN; CDR2 reads SYDVKM. Trimming cost V 3 bases and J 2 bases, with 12 bases left between them. The full variable domain, rest sourced from reference TRBV28 and TRBJ2-3, is DVKVTQSSRYLVKRTGEKVFLECVQDMDHENMFWYRQDPGLGLRLIYFSYDVKMKEKGDIPEGYSVSREKKERFSLILESASTNQTSMYLCASSFKNRYTDTQYFGPGTRLTVL.

Comment on this clonotype: This may stem from a read error, because a much larger clone lies one nucleotide away. The rearrangement links TRBV7-9 to TRBJ1-1; TRBD1 might be the D (6 bases). The V gene's germline CDR1 is SEHNR and CDR2 FQNEAQ (reference sequence). This CDR3 is 14 amino acids long. Trimming took off 1 base at V and 10 bases at J, with 16 bases between the two ends. The CDR3 coding sequence is TGTGCCAGCAGCTTAGTTCTGACAGGAACAGCAGCTTTCTTT. It codes for CASSLVLTGTAAFF.